The 16 T cell receptor beta chains below were found in one sample sequenced in a study of T cell repertoires in cytomegalovirus infection. TCRdb analysed the reads with MiXCR anew, one entry per CDR3 protein. The data contain around 320,000 distinct CDR3 sequences, 8% to 9.5% of them seen just once; the ten biggest clones take up approximately 4.5%. The sequenced sample consisted of PBMCs. These receptors were collected from a human donor in good health (CMV status not recorded). Some clones in this sample may be carry-over from other donors' samples.

This clonotype was observed a few times. The gene calls are TRBV7-2 and TRBJ1-4, with D unclear. Germline CDR1 reads SGHTA; CDR2 reads FQGNSA. The length of the CDR3 is 14 residues. V was clipped by 5 bases and J by 5 bases, with 12 bases between them. The CDR3 loop reads CASSNHGPNEKLFF. CDR3 bases: TGTGCCAGCAGCAACCACGGACCGAATGAAAAACTGTTTTTT.

This clonotype was counted only a few times. The rearrangement uses TRBV28 and TRBJ1-2, with D possibly being TRBD1 (6 bases). V lost 6 bases and J lost 4, with 18 bases in between. CDR3 length: 15 residues. Germline lookup yields CDR1 MDHEN and CDR2 SYDVKM. CDR3 DNA: TGTGCCAGCAGGGCAGACAGGTTGGAATTCTATGGCTACACCTTC. Translation: CASRADRLEFYGYTF.

This clonotype was observed a handful of times. The rearrangement joins TRBV7-6 to TRBJ1-2, with D perhaps matching TRBD1 (5 bases). Germline values: CDR1 SGHVS, CDR2 FNYEAQ. The CDR3 is made up of 13 amino acids. V gave up 2 bases and J gave up 8 bases, with 12 bases separating them. The CDR3 coding sequence is TGTGCCAGCAGCTTAACCAGGGAGGGAGGCTACACCTTC. Its protein product is CASSLTREGGYTF.

This clonotype was seen many times. The gene calls are TRBV20-1 and TRBJ1-6, with unresolved D. Between the trimmed V and J ends, which lost 0 bases and 0 bases, there was a span of 12 bases. CDR3 length: 17 amino acids. The germline V gene has CDR1 DFQATT and CDR2 SNEGSKA (reference sequence). The chain's CDR3 is CSARDSGTSSYNSPLHF. In nucleotides, the CDR3 is TGCAGTGCTAGAGATAGCGGCACGAGCTCCTATAATTCACCCCTCCACTTT.

The chain is built from TRBV4-3 and TRBJ1-2; perhaps TRBD1 as D (5 bases). From germline, CDR1 is LGHNA and CDR2 YSLEER. Trimming removed 0 bases at V and 3 bases at J, with 11 bases between. This CDR3 spans 15 amino acids. DNA for the CDR3: TGCGCCAGCAGCCAAGAAGAAGGGACCGACTATGGCTACACCTTC. It specifies CASSQEEGTDYGYTF.

The chain recombines TRBV7-9 with TRBJ2-1; D call uncertain. Trimming pared 5 bases from V and 0 bases from J, leaving 14 bases between. Per germline, CDR1 SEHNR and CDR2 FQNEAQ (reference sequence). The CDR3 runs 16 residues. The CDR3 coding sequence is TGTGCCAGCAGCCCGACGCGCGGAAACTCCTACAATGAGCAGTTCTTC. As protein: CASSPTRGNSYNEQFF.

The V gene is TRBV14, the J gene TRBJ1-1; 7 bases are shared with TRBD1. The junction had 5 bases not matched to a gene; V was cut back by 4 bases and J by 0 bases. The CDR3 is 15 residues long. Germline V gene lookup returns CDR1 SGHDN and CDR2 FVKESK. CDR3 loop: CASSRQQGLNTEAFF. As DNA, the CDR3 is TGTGCCAGCAGCCGCCAACAGGGGTTGAACACTGAAGCTTTCTTT.

This clonotype was observed a few times. The rearrangement uses TRBV28 and TRBJ2-7; 8 bases align to TRBD1. The CDR3 has 15 amino acids. Germline assignment: CDR1 MDHEN and CDR2 SYDVKM. Trimming removed 5 bases from V and 6 bases from J; junction bases left unmatched: 12. The CDR3 sequence is CASSPTGTGSSEQYF. CDR3 DNA: TGTGCCAGCAGTCCAACCGGGACAGGCTCTTCCGAGCAGTACTTC.

This clonotype was recorded at least ten times. The rearrangement uses TRBV7-8 and TRBJ1-5, with D unclear. The V end lost 5 bases, the J end lost 9 bases, and 17 bases lay between the germline ends. The CDR3 loop spans 14 amino acids. CDR1 SGHVS and CDR2 FQNEAQ come from the germline V gene. CDR3 bases: TGTGCCAGCAGCCCTATCGGCCAAGGGCGGCCCCAGCATTTT. Residues: CASSPIGQGRPQHF.

This clonotype has only a few counts. The CDR3 region has the DNA TGTGCCAGCAGTGTTAAAACGCGGCGGGAGGGCCGGGACAATGAGCAGTTCTTC. This sequence encodes CASSVKTRREGRDNEQFF. The chain employs TRBV2 and TRBJ2-1, with 9 bases identical to TRBD2. Unmatched junction bases numbered 15, after V lost 4 bases and J lost 5 bases. In germline, CDR1 is SNHLY, CDR2 FYNNEI. The CDR3 sequence is 18 residues long.

This clonotype was recorded only once. The chain has TRBV19 and TRBJ1-2; weak D call: TRBD1 (6 bases). The V end was cut by 3 bases, the J end by 10 bases, with 18 bases between. The CDR3 totals 14 residues. Germline loops: CDR1 LNHDA, CDR2 SQIVND (reference sequence). The CDR3 nucleotides read TGTGCCAGTAGTATCAATCACAGGGTTTACGACTACACCTTC. This gives the protein CASSINHRVYDYTF. Looking up the rest from reference TRBV19 and TRBJ1-2 gives the full variable domain: DGGITQSPKYLFRKEGQNVTLSCEQNLNHDAMYWYRQDPGQGLRLIYYSQIVNDFQKGDIAEGYSVSREKKESFPLTVTSAQKNPTAFYLCASSINHRVYDYTFGSGTRLTVV.

This clonotype showed up many times. The J gene is TRBJ2-1, the V gene TRBV20-1; D perhaps matches TRBD1 (6 bases). Germline CDR1 is DFQATT and CDR2 is SNEGSKA (reference sequence). The V end lost 4 bases, the J end lost 8 bases, and 27 bases lay between the germline ends. This CDR3 has 17 residues. The CDR3 region has the DNA TGCAGTGCTACCCCAGGGGCAACCGGGACCCCGGCTGATGAGCAGTTCTTC. It specifies CSATPGATGTPADEQFF.

This clonotype was detected ten times or more. V and J are TRBV7-2 and TRBJ2-5, with 9 positions matching TRBD2. V was clipped by 1 base and J by 1 base; unmatched bases: 10. The CDR3 totals 18 residues. Germline CDR1 and CDR2: SGHTA and FQGNSA. The DNA of the CDR3 is TGTGCCAGCAGCTTAGTAGCTAGCGGGGACTCGTTCCAAGAGACCCAGTACTTC. Amino acids: CASSLVASGDSFQETQYF. The full variable domain, in which reference TRBV7-2 and TRBJ2-5 provide the parts outside the CDR3, is GAGVSQSPSNKVTEKGKDVELRCDPISGHTALYWYRQSLGQGLEFLIYFQGNSAPDKSGLPSDRFSAERTGGSVSTLTIQRTQQEDSAVYLCASSLVASGDSFQETQYFGPGTRLLVL.

In its sample, this clonotype was seen many times. V gene TRBV7-2 combines with J gene TRBJ2-7, with D unclear. CDR1 SGHTA and CDR2 FQGNSA come from the germline V gene. The V and J ends lost 4 bases and 5 bases respectively, with 9 bases between them. There are 12 residues in the CDR3. In DNA, the CDR3 is TGTGCCAGCAGCTCCTCTGAGCACGAGCAGTACTTC. This codes for CASSSSEHEQYF.

This clonotype was observed at least ten times. The chain carries TRBV7-3 and TRBJ1-1; 12 bases map to TRBD1. The CDR3 covers 16 residues. Germline lookup yields CDR1 SGHTA and CDR2 FQGTGA. Unmatched junction bases numbered 10, after V lost 0 bases and J lost 11 bases. The CDR3 DNA reads TGTGCCAGCAGCTTAACAGGTAGAGGGACAGGGGGCGCCGCTTTCTTT. Translated: CASSLTGRGTGGAAFF.

The chain has TRBV7-2 and TRBJ1-6; a possible D gene is TRBD1 (6 bases). Between the trimmed V and J ends, which lost 5 bases and 5 bases, there was a span of 10 bases. CDR1 is SGHTA, CDR2 FQGNSA, per germline. This CDR3 has 14 residues. The CDR3, as DNA: TGTGCCAGCAGCCCCGGGGGGCATAATTCACCCCTCCACTTT. The encoded protein is CASSPGGHNSPLHF.